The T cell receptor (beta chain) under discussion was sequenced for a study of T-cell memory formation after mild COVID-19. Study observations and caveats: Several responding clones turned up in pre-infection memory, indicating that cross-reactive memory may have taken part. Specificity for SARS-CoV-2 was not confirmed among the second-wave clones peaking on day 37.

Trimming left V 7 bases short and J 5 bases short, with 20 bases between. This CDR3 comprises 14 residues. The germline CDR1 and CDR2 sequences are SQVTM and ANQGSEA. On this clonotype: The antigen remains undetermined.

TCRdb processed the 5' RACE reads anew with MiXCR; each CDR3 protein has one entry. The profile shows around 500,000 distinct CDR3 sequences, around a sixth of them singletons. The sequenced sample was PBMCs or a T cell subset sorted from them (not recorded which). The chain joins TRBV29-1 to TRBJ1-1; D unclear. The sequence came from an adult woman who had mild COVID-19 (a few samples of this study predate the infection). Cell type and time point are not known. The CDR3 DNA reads TGCAGCGCTGCCGGAGGGTGGGGTGGGACTGAAGCTTTCTTT. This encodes CSAAGGWGGTEAFF.